This record covers a single T cell receptor (beta chain). What antigen it recognizes has not been identified. Base-call qualities are not available, and no considerably larger clone is one nucleotide away. These data belong to a study of blood T cell repertoires in COVID-19 (dated by TCRdb to the early 2020s). Study-level background: The collaborator samples originated in the United States, Italy and Spain and spanned the acute and convalescent phases of COVID-19. The material from the prospective study consisted of cDNA or gDNA derived from T cells, B-cell-depleted T cells, or PBMCs. Subjects who had been exposed to COVID-19, were actively infected with it, or had recovered from it provided the deeply sampled blood TCRbeta repertoires that made up the dataset. The repertoires were released in a freely available public database intended as a resource for research on the immune response to SARS-CoV-2. Samples came from the ongoing ImmuneRACE study (first 160 participants) plus 1,254 subjects from 6 global collaborators. Nearly every sample came with metadata listing a de-identified subject ID, COVID-19 status, age in years and sex. Where available, HLA class I and class II types were obtained from metadata supplied by the sample provider rather than from assay-based typing.

Each collaborating institution followed its own protocols to collect whole blood in K2EDTA tubes. For TCRbeta analysis, collaborators shipped samples as frozen whole blood, isolated PBMCs, or DNA extracted from either of those sample types. Study-wide findings and limitations: The quantity of clinical and demographic metadata differed by source and by participant and was supplied without curation.

The immunoSEQ Assay, a bias-controlled multiplex PCR, was used to amplify TCRbeta CDR3 regions from genomic DNA. In the paper's pipeline: Nucleated cell counts per sample were estimated from amplification of reference gene primers within the assay. Sequence reads were collapsed and filtered to measure the absolute abundance of every unique TCRbeta CDR3 rearrangement. For each sample, productive Simpson clonality was calculated by taking the square root of Simpson's diversity index across productive rearrangements. TCRdb retrieved this table from immuneACCESS and kept in-frame rearrangements only. Not all clones are present; in checked studies, unresolved V genes account for under half, and no reason is known for the remainder. That table furnishes V, J and clone size, whereas the DNA furnished D and trimming. The sample table lists 55,000 to 70,000 clones, more than 85% of them with a count of one. Jointly, the top ten make up 2% to 2.5% of the sample.

Sample: peripheral blood. This sequence was found in a man aged 60 to 75 with acute or convalescent COVID-19.

CDR3 region: CASSQETSGRADTDTQYF. The nucleotides read TGTGCCAGCAGCCAAGAGACTAGCGGGAGGGCTGATACAGATACGCAGTATTTT. The chain uses TRBV3-1 (or the pseudogene TRBV3-2) and TRBJ2-3, with 14 central nucleotides matching TRBD2. The CDR1 and CDR2 encoded by the germline V gene (reference sequence) are LGHDT and YNNKEL. Trimming accounts for 0 bases at V and 3 bases at J, while the number of junction bases matched to no gene is 5. The CDR3, cysteine through phenylalanine, is 18 amino acids long. CDR3 DNA only is kept here, 54 bases in frame from base 1.